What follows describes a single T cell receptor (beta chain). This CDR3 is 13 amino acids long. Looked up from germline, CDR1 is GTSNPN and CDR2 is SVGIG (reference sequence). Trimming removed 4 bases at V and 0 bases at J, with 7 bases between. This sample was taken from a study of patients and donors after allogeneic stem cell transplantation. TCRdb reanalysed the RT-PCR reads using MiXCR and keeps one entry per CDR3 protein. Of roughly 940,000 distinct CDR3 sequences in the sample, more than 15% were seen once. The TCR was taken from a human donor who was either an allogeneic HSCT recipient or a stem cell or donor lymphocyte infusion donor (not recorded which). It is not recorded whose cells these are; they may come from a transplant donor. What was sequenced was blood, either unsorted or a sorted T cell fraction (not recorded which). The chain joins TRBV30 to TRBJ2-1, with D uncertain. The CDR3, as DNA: TGTGCCTGGAATATCGTCTCCTACAATGAGCAGTTCTTC. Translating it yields CAWNIVSYNEQFF.